This record covers a single TCR beta chain. Its antigen is not identified. These data come from a study of shared clonotypes between healthy human individuals. Assay used: immunoSEQ multiplex PCR; TCRdb lists only in-frame clones, some missing. The sample lists about 450,000 clones; roughly 85% were seen once. The J segment lost 4 bases and the V segment lost 3 bases, leaving 11 bases of the junction unmatched. CDR1 SGHAT and CDR2 FQNNGV come from the germline V gene. The CDR3 is 18 residues long. General observations from the study: Donors were few, which limited the genetic and exposure-history diversity represented.

Material: PBMCs. This rearrangement joins TRBV11-2 to TRBJ2-2, with TRBD2 matching over 10 bases. This TCR was sampled from a woman in her thirties or forties in good health. Some clones in this sample may be carry-over from other donors' samples. The CDR3 DNA follows: TGTGCCAGCAGCTTCTACCTTATGGGACTAGCGCCCACCGGGGAGCTGTTTTTT. Translating it yields CASSFYLMGLAPTGELFF.